The 19 T cell receptor beta chains listed next were all sequenced from one sample in a study of blood T cells in healthy people across ages. The second PCR ran about 7 to 12 cycles with a sample-barcoded 5' primer and J-beta primers. One entry per CDR3 protein results from TCRdb running MiXCR on the 5' RACE reads. The sample comprises hundreds of thousands of distinct CDR3 sequences, around two thirds of which are singletons, and about 27% rests with the top ten. Source material: blood. Receptor source: a man aged 25 to 40 in good health.

This clonotype was observed a handful of times. CDR3 nucleotides: TGTGCCACCAGTGATTCTACCATACCGGGACAGGGGGCAGAGACCCAGTACTTC. Amino acid sequence: CATSDSTIPGQGAETQYF. The V gene is TRBV24-1, the J gene TRBJ2-5, with 12 positions matching TRBD1. In germline, CDR1 is KGHDR, CDR2 SFDVKD. The CDR3 runs 18 residues. Trimming cost V 2 bases and J 4 bases; bases outside gene matches: 10.

This chain uses TRBV12-3 or TRBV12-4 with TRBJ2-7; D might be TRBD1 (7 bases). V was pared by 6 bases and J by 0 bases, with 15 bases between. The CDR3 is made up of 15 amino acids. Here the CDR3 DNA reads TGTGCCAGCAGGTCGGCAGGGGGAGGCTCCTACGAGCAGTACTTC. This gives the protein CASRSAGGGSYEQYF.

The genes are TRBV20-1 and TRBJ1-1, with D unresolved. The V and J ends lost 7 bases and 0 bases respectively, with 15 bases between them. The CDR3 loop spans 14 amino acids. CDR1 is DFQATT and CDR2 is SNEGSKA in the germline V gene (reference sequence). The DNA of the CDR3 is TGCAGTGGCCGAAATGGGATGCTGAACACTGAAGCTTTCTTT. Amino acid sequence: CSGRNGMLNTEAFF.

This clonotype was counted once. The genes are TRBV6-5 and TRBJ2-5, with D perhaps TRBD1 or TRBD2 (5 bases each). The CDR3 extends over 13 amino acids. From germline, CDR1 is MNHEY and CDR2 SVGAGI. Between the trimmed V and J ends, which lost 6 bases and 4 bases, there was a span of 12 bases. CDR3 sequence reads: CASSRAGRETQYF. The CDR3 DNA follows: TGTGCCAGCAGCAGGGCAGGGAGAGAGACCCAGTACTTC.

This chain connects TRBV5-6 to TRBJ2-7; TRBD2 aligns across 11 bases. The germline V gene encodes CDR1 SGHDT and CDR2 YYEEEE. With 3 bases clipped from V and 3 bases from J, the junction kept 8 bases outside the gene matches. The CDR3 spans 16 residues. CDR3: CASSSSSGGPFYEQYF. CDR3 in DNA: TGTGCCAGCAGCTCTTCTAGCGGGGGGCCATTCTACGAGCAGTACTTC.

This chain connects TRBV7-3 to TRBJ2-1, with D possibly being TRBD1 or TRBD2 (6 bases each). This CDR3 is 13 amino acids long. V lost 5 bases and J lost 10, with 15 bases in between. Germline CDR1 SGHTA, CDR2 FQGTGA. The CDR3 region has the DNA TGTGCCAGCAGCCGGGACCACGGGGGCGAGCAGTTCTTC. Translated, it gives CASSRDHGGEQFF.

The chain is built from TRBV27 and TRBJ2-4; unclear D gene. The CDR3 is made up of 13 amino acids. Trimming pared 3 bases from V and 7 bases from J, leaving 10 bases between. CDR1 and CDR2 from the germline V gene are MNHEY and SMNVEV (reference sequence). The CDR3 DNA follows: TGTGCCAGCAGTTTCGGCCAAGGGAACATTCAGTACTTC. This encodes CASSFGQGNIQYF.

This clonotype was counted a few times. The chain uses TRBV4-3 and TRBJ2-4; 9 bases are shared with TRBD2. CDR3 length: 17 amino acids. V was pared by 0 bases and J by 3 bases, with 6 bases of the junction left unmatched. In germline, CDR1 is LGHNA, CDR2 YSLEER. CDR3 in amino acids: CASSQDLSGGSKNIQYF. The CDR3 DNA follows: TGCGCCAGCAGCCAAGATCTGAGCGGGGGGAGCAAAAACATTCAGTACTTC.

This clonotype was counted between two and nine times. The chain combines TRBV5-1 with TRBJ1-6; maybe TRBD1 (5 bases). Between the trimmed V and J ends, which lost 4 bases and 8 bases, there was a span of 10 bases. The germline CDR1 and CDR2 sequences are SGHRS and YFSETQ. The CDR3 totals 13 residues. Here the CDR3 DNA reads TGCGCCAGCAGCCCCGGGGGTGATTCACCCCTCCACTTT. Amino acid sequence: CASSPGGDSPLHF.

This chain connects TRBV20-1 to TRBJ1-1, with D unresolved. Trimming shortened V by 6 bases and J by 4 bases, and 9 bases separated the two germline ends. CDR1 is DFQATT and CDR2 is SNEGSKA in the germline V gene (reference sequence). CDR3 length: 11 residues. CDR3 DNA: TGCAGTGCCGGGGTGGGCACTGAAGCTTTCTTT. Encoded protein: CSAGVGTEAFF.

As for this clonotype: As the CDR3 is not closed by the conserved phenylalanine or tryptophan, this likely results from a read error. The DNA is omitted, as the CDR3 cannot be located on it reliably, and the CDR3 follows TCRdb's listing. The V and J genes are TRBV7-8 and TRBJ2-1; the table gives TRBD2 as D, unverified against the DNA. Germline lookup yields CDR1 SGHVS and CDR2 FQNEAQ. The CDR3 comprises 19 residues, both ends counted. CDR3 sequence reads: CASSFPGTSGGPPGMSSSS.

The V gene is TRBV2, the J gene TRBJ2-7; possibly TRBD1 for D (6 bases). The J call may be in error: the DNA end matches TRBJ2-4 better. Germline CDR1 and CDR2: SNHLY and FYNNEI. CDR3 length: 13 residues. CDR3 region: CASLGGSRNIQYF. The CDR3 DNA follows: TGTGCCAGCTTAGGGGGATCCCGTAACATTCAGTACTTC.

This chain uses TRBV12-3 or TRBV12-4 with TRBJ2-2; 12 bases line up with TRBD2. CDR3 size: 17 residues. The V gene end was trimmed by 11 bases and the J gene end by 0 bases; junction bases not matched to a gene: 10. This CDR3 is CACSGTSGRPNTGELFF. The CDR3 DNA reads TGTGCCTGCTCCGGGACTAGCGGGCGACCGAACACCGGGGAGCTGTTTTTT.

The chain uses TRBV18 and TRBJ1-4; no firm D call. The CDR3 is 15 amino acids. Germline V gives CDR1 KGHSH, CDR2 LQKENI. Trimming shortened V by 6 bases and J by 3 bases, and 14 bases separated the two germline ends. The CDR3 bases are TGTGCCAGCTCGAAACCAGACATTTCTAATGAAAAACTGTTTTTT. Amino acids: CASSKPDISNEKLFF.

This chain connects TRBV11-3 to TRBJ2-1; no clear D gene. TRBJ2-7 matches the DNA end more closely, so the J call is doubtful. CDR3 size: 13 residues. CDR1 SGHNT and CDR2 YENEEA come from the germline V gene. Here the CDR3 DNA reads TGTGCCAGCAGCCTGAAGATTGGGTACGAGCAGTACTTC. Amino acids: CASSLKIGYEQYF.

J is TRBJ1-2 and V is TRBV2; D call uncertain. V was shortened by 8 bases and J by 0 bases, with 13 bases between the two germline ends. The CDR3 runs 14 residues. Germline V gene data show CDR1 as SNHLY and CDR2 as FYNNEI. The CDR3 nucleotides read TGTGCCAGCGGAAGGACGGCAGCTAACTATGGCTACACCTTC. It yields the protein CASGRTAANYGYTF. Variable domain in full (rest from reference TRBV2 and TRBJ1-2): EPEVTQTPSHQVTQMGQEVILRCVPISNHLYFYWYRQILGQKVEFLVSFYNNEISEKSEIFDDQFSVERPDGSNFTLKIRSTKLEDSAMYFCASGRTAANYGYTFGSGTRLTVV.

Remarks on this clonotype: Its ends do not fully match the called genes, so a read error is possible. V usage is TRBV7-2 and J usage is TRBJ2-4; D may be TRBD2 (6 bases). There are 17 residues in the CDR3. The germline gives CDR1 SGHTA, CDR2 FQGNSA. The CDR3 loop is CASSLNGVSGAKNIQYF. CDR3 nucleotides: TGTGCCAGTAGCTTAAATGGTGTTAGCGGAGCCAAAAACATTCAGTACTTC.

The rearrangement uses TRBV7-2 and TRBJ2-7; D not certain. The J call may be incorrect, as the DNA end agrees better with TRBJ2-5. CDR3 length: 14 residues. Germline-derived CDR1 and CDR2 are SGHTA and FQGNSA. The CDR3, as DNA: TGTGCCAGCAGCTTGACGACCCGGGTGGAGACCCAGTACTTC. Protein product: CASSLTTRVETQYF.

This rearrangement joins TRBV20-1 to TRBJ1-1, with TRBD1 identical over 7 bases. This CDR3 contains 14 residues. Germline CDR1 DFQATT, CDR2 SNEGSKA (reference sequence). J gave up 0 bases and V 4 bases, and 5 bases lay outside the gene matches. CDR3 sequence (DNA): TGCAGTGCTAATTCAGGGGGGATGAACACTGAAGCTTTCTTT. As protein: CSANSGGMNTEAFF.